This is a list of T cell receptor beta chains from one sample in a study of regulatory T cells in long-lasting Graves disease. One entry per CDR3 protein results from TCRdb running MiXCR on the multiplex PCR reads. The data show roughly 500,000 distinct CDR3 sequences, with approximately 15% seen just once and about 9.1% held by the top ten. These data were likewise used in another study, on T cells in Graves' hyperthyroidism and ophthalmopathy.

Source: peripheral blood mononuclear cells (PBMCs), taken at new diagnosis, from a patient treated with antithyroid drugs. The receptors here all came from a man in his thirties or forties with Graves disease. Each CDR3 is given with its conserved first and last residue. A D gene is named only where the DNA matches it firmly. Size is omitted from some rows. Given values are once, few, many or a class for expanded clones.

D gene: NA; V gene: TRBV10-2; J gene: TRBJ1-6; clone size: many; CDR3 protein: CASSEGRNNSPLHF; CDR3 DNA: TGCGCCAGCAGTGAGGGACGGAATAATTCACCCCTCCACTTT
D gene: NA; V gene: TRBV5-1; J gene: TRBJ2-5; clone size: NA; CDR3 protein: CASSLRGAGTETQYF; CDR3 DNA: TGCGCCAGCAGCTTGCGAGGGGCGGGGACGGAGACCCAGTACTTC
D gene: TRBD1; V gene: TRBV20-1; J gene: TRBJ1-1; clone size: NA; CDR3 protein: CSARPDRPNTEAFF; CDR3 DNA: TGCAGTGCTAGACCGGACAGGCCGAACACTGAAGCTTTCTTT
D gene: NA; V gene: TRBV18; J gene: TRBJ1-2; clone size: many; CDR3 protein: CASSPIPDRGGYTF; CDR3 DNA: TGTGCCAGCTCACCAATCCCGGACCGGGGCGGCTACACCTTC
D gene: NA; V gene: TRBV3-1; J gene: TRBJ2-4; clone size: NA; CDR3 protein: CASSQDTWILAKNIQYF; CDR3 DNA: TGTGCCAGCAGCCAAGACACTTGGATTCTAGCCAAAAACATTCAGTACTTC
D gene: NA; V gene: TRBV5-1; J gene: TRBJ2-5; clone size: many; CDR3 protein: CASTPGTQETQYF; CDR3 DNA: TGCGCCAGCACTCCCGGGACACAAGAGACCCAGTACTTC
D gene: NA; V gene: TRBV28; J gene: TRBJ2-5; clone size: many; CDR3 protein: CASRQGRLETQYF; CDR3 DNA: TGTGCCAGCAGACAGGGCAGGTTAGAGACCCAGTACTTC
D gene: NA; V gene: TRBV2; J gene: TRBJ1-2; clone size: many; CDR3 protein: CASRDSASYGYTF; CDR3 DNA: TGTGCCAGCAGGGACAGTGCCTCCTATGGCTACACCTTC
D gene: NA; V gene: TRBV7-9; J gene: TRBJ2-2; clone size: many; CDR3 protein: CASSLMSSGNTGELFF; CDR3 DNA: TGTGCCAGCAGCTTGATGAGTAGCGGGAACACCGGGGAGCTGTTTTTT
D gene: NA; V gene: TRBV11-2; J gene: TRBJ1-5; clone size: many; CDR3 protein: CASSFGQGNQPQHF; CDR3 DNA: TGTGCCAGCAGTTTTGGGCAGGGCAATCAGCCCCAGCATTTT
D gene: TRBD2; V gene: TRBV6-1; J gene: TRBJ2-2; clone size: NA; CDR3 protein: CASSSGRAGTGELFF; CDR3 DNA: TGTGCCAGCAGTAGCGGGAGGGCTGGCACCGGGGAGCTGTTTTTT
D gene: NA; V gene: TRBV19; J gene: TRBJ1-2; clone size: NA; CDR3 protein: CASKWAWGGYTF; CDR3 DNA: TGTGCTTCCAAGTGGGCATGGGGGGGCTACACCTTC
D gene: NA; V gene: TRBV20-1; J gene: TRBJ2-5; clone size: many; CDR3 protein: CSAREVRSSQETQYF; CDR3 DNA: TGCAGTGCTAGAGAAGTCCGGTCTAGCCAAGAGACCCAGTACTTC
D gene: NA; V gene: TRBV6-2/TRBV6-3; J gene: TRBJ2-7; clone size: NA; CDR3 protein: CASSDPRGKYEQYF; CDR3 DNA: TGTGCCAGCAGCGACCCCCGCGGGAAATACGAGCAGTACTTC
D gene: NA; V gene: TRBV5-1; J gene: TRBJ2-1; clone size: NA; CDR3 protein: CASSFGGATYNEQFF; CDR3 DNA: TGCGCCAGCAGCTTCGGCGGGGCGACCTACAATGAGCAGTTCTTC
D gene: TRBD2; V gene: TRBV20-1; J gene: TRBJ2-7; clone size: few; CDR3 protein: CSASLAGGHRDEQYF; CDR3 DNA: TGCAGTGCATCCCTAGCGGGAGGTCATAGGGACGAGCAGTACTTC
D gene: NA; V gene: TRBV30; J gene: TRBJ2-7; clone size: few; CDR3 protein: CAWNPGLNYEQYF; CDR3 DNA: TGTGCCTGGAATCCGGGACTGAACTACGAGCAGTACTTC
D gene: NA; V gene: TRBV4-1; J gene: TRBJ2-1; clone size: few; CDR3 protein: CASSQPAHDYNNEQFF; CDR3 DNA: TGCGCCAGCAGCCAGCCCGCTCACGACTACAACAATGAGCAGTTCTTC
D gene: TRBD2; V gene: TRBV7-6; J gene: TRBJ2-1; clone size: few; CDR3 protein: CASSSGLAGGVREQFF; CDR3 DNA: TGTGCCAGCAGCTCCGGACTAGCGGGAGGAGTCAGGGAGCAGTTCTTC
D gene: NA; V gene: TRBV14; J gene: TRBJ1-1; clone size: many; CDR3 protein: CASSQQMNTEAFF; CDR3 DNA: TGTGCCAGCAGCCAACAGATGAACACTGAAGCTTTCTTT
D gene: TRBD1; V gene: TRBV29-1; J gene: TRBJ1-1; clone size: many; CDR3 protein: CSGRTGVNTEAFF; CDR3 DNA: TGCAGCGGTCGGACAGGGGTGAACACTGAAGCTTTCTTT
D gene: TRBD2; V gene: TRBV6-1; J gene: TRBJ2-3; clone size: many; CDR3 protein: CASRRKFTSGGTDTQYF; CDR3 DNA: TGTGCCAGCAGAAGGAAGTTTACTAGCGGGGGTACAGATACGCAGTATTTT
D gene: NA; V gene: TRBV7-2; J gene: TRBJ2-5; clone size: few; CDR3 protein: CASSLASLLETQYF; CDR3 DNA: TGTGCCAGCAGCTTAGCGAGCCTACTCGAGACCCAGTACTTC
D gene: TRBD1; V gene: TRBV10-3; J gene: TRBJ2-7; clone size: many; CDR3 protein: CAIRSGQSYEQYF; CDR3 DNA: TGTGCCATCAGATCGGGACAGAGTTACGAGCAGTACTTC
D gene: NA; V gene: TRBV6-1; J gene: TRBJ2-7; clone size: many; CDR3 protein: CASRRSTDYEQYF; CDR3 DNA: TGTGCCAGCAGACGATCGACCGACTACGAGCAGTACTTC